These T cell receptor beta chains were read from a single sample in a study of T cells in Graves' hyperthyroidism and ophthalmopathy. TCRdb reanalysed the multiplex PCR reads using MiXCR and keeps one entry per CDR3 protein. Here the sample spans about 250,000 distinct CDR3 sequences, approximately 21% being singletons. Material: blood. The receptors derive from a young man with Graves' ophthalmopathy. CDR3s leave out the opening cysteine and the closing phenylalanine or tryptophan. A D gene is named only where the DNA matches it firmly. For some rows the clone size is stated as once, few or many, or as a class when expanded; others skip it.

D gene: -; V gene: TRBV2; clone size: few; CDR3 length: 10; J gene: TRBJ1-3; CDR3 protein: ASSGVGNTIY
D gene: TRBD2; V gene: TRBV11-3; clone size: few; CDR3 length: 14; J gene: TRBJ2-3; CDR3 protein: ASSSREAGAIRSQY
D gene: -; V gene: TRBV30; clone size: many; CDR3 length: 13; J gene: TRBJ2-3; CDR3 protein: AWSYNFGGTDTQY
D gene: TRBD1; V gene: TRBV20-1; clone size: many; CDR3 length: 13; J gene: TRBJ2-3; CDR3 protein: SARGTGGPSDTQY
D gene: -; V gene: TRBV11-3; clone size: many; CDR3 length: 11; J gene: TRBJ1-1; CDR3 protein: ASISGIGTEAF
D gene: -; V gene: TRBV30; clone size: many; CDR3 length: 10; J gene: TRBJ1-1; CDR3 protein: AWRPQNTEAF
D gene: TRBD1; V gene: TRBV28; clone size: few; CDR3 length: 12; J gene: TRBJ1-2; CDR3 protein: ASSLRQGYDGYT
D gene: TRBD2; V gene: TRBV6-1; clone size: -; CDR3 length: 10; J gene: TRBJ2-7; CDR3 protein: ASTHREDEQY
D gene: TRBD2; V gene: TRBV20-1; clone size: once; CDR3 length: 13; J gene: TRBJ2-7; CDR3 protein: SASGREAFLSEQY
D gene: -; V gene: TRBV11-2; clone size: few; CDR3 length: 12; J gene: TRBJ2-7; CDR3 protein: ASSFRVGGNEQY
D gene: -; V gene: TRBV6-1; clone size: many; CDR3 length: 13; J gene: TRBJ2-7; CDR3 protein: ASSARDPGLGEQY
D gene: TRBD2; V gene: TRBV11-2; clone size: -; CDR3 length: 16; J gene: TRBJ2-3; CDR3 protein: ASSFPTSGRGGTDTQY
D gene: TRBD2; V gene: TRBV2; clone size: many; CDR3 length: 13; J gene: TRBJ2-1; CDR3 protein: ASSVLAGGNNEQF
D gene: -; V gene: TRBV2; clone size: few; CDR3 length: 10; J gene: TRBJ1-2; CDR3 protein: ASSDVQNGYT
D gene: -; V gene: TRBV12-3/TRBV12-4; clone size: many; CDR3 length: 13; J gene: TRBJ1-2; CDR3 protein: ASSLTGTDPGGYT
D gene: -; V gene: TRBV28; clone size: many; CDR3 length: 13; J gene: TRBJ1-5; CDR3 protein: ASSSSFHGNQPQH
D gene: -; V gene: TRBV29-1; clone size: -; CDR3 length: 10; J gene: TRBJ2-7; CDR3 protein: SVGPTHYEQY
D gene: -; V gene: TRBV20-1; clone size: few; CDR3 length: 13; J gene: TRBJ2-3; CDR3 protein: SASDQGKATDTQY
D gene: TRBD1; V gene: TRBV9; clone size: -; CDR3 length: 12; J gene: TRBJ2-7; CDR3 protein: ASSSGTGRAEQY
D gene: -; V gene: TRBV6-1; clone size: few; CDR3 length: 13; J gene: TRBJ2-6; CDR3 protein: ASIGYDSGANVLT
D gene: -; V gene: TRBV11-1; clone size: few; CDR3 length: 13; J gene: TRBJ2-1; CDR3 protein: ASSIPGRPHNEQF
D gene: -; V gene: TRBV12-3/TRBV12-4; clone size: many; CDR3 length: 15; J gene: TRBJ1-2; CDR3 protein: ASSFGWADHVNYGYT
D gene: -; V gene: TRBV7-8; clone size: few; CDR3 length: 14; J gene: TRBJ1-1; CDR3 protein: ASSQGQNLMNTEAF
D gene: -; V gene: TRBV29-1; clone size: -; CDR3 length: 13; J gene: TRBJ2-3; CDR3 protein: SDPSGPRGTDTQY
D gene: -; V gene: TRBV10-3; clone size: -; CDR3 length: 13; J gene: TRBJ2-1; CDR3 protein: AISLDTKGYNEQF
D gene: -; V gene: TRBV28; clone size: -; CDR3 length: 12; J gene: TRBJ2-2; CDR3 protein: ASTLTRVTGELF
D gene: TRBD2; V gene: TRBV30; clone size: many; CDR3 length: 13; J gene: TRBJ2-5; CDR3 protein: AWSPSSGRWKTQY
D gene: -; V gene: TRBV20-1; clone size: many; CDR3 length: 14; J gene: TRBJ2-3; CDR3 protein: SARGPGNFPTDTQY
D gene: -; V gene: TRBV6-1; clone size: -; CDR3 length: 11; J gene: TRBJ2-7; CDR3 protein: ASSRTISCEQY
D gene: TRBD1; V gene: TRBV6-1; clone size: -; CDR3 length: 13; J gene: TRBJ1-2; CDR3 protein: ASSVGQGSNYGYT
D gene: -; V gene: TRBV10-2; clone size: -; CDR3 length: 12; J gene: TRBJ1-1; CDR3 protein: ASSDWQKNTEAF
D gene: -; V gene: TRBV5-1; clone size: -; CDR3 length: 10; J gene: TRBJ1-2; CDR3 protein: ATSPGDYGHT
D gene: TRBD1; V gene: TRBV12-3/TRBV12-4; clone size: many; CDR3 length: 13; J gene: TRBJ1-3; CDR3 protein: ASSGRQGLGNTIY
D gene: -; V gene: TRBV14; clone size: -; CDR3 length: 14; J gene: TRBJ2-3; CDR3 protein: ASSQDRLTSTDTQY
D gene: -; V gene: TRBV28; clone size: -; CDR3 length: 11; J gene: TRBJ2-3; CDR3 protein: ASRPDGTDTQY
D gene: -; V gene: TRBV30; clone size: many; CDR3 length: 13; J gene: TRBJ2-2; CDR3 protein: AWSVPYRATGELF
D gene: -; V gene: TRBV12-3/TRBV12-4; clone size: few; CDR3 length: 13; J gene: TRBJ2-3; CDR3 protein: ASSLAGPSTDTQY
D gene: -; V gene: TRBV5-1; clone size: many; CDR3 length: 13; J gene: TRBJ2-7; CDR3 protein: ASSFQQASTYEQY
D gene: TRBD2; V gene: TRBV28; clone size: -; CDR3 length: 16; J gene: TRBJ2-7; CDR3 protein: ASSLPGTSGRARHEQY
D gene: -; V gene: TRBV5-1; clone size: -; CDR3 length: 16; J gene: TRBJ1-5; CDR3 protein: ASSPGTYLTGGNQPQH
D gene: TRBD1; V gene: TRBV10-3; clone size: -; CDR3 length: 13; J gene: TRBJ2-6; CDR3 protein: AISTGGAGANVLT
D gene: -; V gene: TRBV4-1; clone size: -; CDR3 length: 12; J gene: TRBJ1-2; CDR3 protein: ASSPAGQNYGYT
D gene: TRBD2; V gene: TRBV2; clone size: -; CDR3 length: 13; J gene: TRBJ2-1; CDR3 protein: ASSELAGDYNEQF
D gene: TRBD2; V gene: TRBV28; clone size: -; CDR3 length: 13; J gene: TRBJ2-1; CDR3 protein: ASSSIAGGRSEQF
D gene: TRBD2; V gene: TRBV6-2/TRBV6-3; clone size: -; CDR3 length: 16; J gene: TRBJ2-3; CDR3 protein: ASSSRSSGSPSTDTQY
D gene: -; V gene: TRBV7-2; clone size: -; CDR3 length: 11; J gene: TRBJ1-5; CDR3 protein: ASSLVLEQPQH
D gene: TRBD2; V gene: TRBV20-1; clone size: few; CDR3 length: 12; J gene: TRBJ2-3; CDR3 protein: SARLAGNTDTQY
D gene: -; V gene: TRBV20-1; clone size: many; CDR3 length: 9; J gene: TRBJ2-3; CDR3 protein: SASPVDTQY
D gene: -; V gene: TRBV7-9; clone size: -; CDR3 length: 11; J gene: TRBJ1-4; CDR3 protein: ASSQGRSEKLF
D gene: TRBD2; V gene: TRBV19; clone size: few; CDR3 length: 15; J gene: TRBJ2-3; CDR3 protein: ASSNYGLAGPTDTQY
D gene: -; V gene: TRBV6-1; clone size: -; CDR3 length: 17; J gene: TRBJ2-4; CDR3 protein: ARSREGESQSIAKNIQY
D gene: TRBD2; V gene: TRBV6-1; clone size: many; CDR3 length: 15; J gene: TRBJ2-7; CDR3 protein: ASSYVSGTSPGYEQY
D gene: TRBD2; V gene: TRBV15; clone size: -; CDR3 length: 11; J gene: TRBJ2-1; CDR3 protein: ATRLAGEEEQF
D gene: TRBD2; V gene: TRBV9; clone size: -; CDR3 length: 13; J gene: TRBJ2-3; CDR3 protein: ASSRPSGSTDTQY
D gene: TRBD2; V gene: TRBV5-5; clone size: few; CDR3 length: 13; J gene: TRBJ2-5; CDR3 protein: ASSYTGTIGETQY
D gene: -; V gene: TRBV3-1; clone size: many; CDR3 length: 10; J gene: TRBJ1-6; CDR3 protein: ASSQGNSPLH
D gene: -; V gene: TRBV28; clone size: many; CDR3 length: 12; J gene: TRBJ1-5; CDR3 protein: ASSLANPSKPQH